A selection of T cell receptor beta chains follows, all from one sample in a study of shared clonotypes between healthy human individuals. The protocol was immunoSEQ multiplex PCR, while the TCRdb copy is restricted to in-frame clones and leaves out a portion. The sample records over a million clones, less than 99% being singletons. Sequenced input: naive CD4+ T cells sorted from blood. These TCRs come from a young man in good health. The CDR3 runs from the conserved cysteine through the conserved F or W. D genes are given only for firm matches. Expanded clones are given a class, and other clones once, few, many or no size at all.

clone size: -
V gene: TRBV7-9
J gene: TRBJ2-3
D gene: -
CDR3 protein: CASSQRRTDTQYF
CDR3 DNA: TGTGCCAGCAGCCAAAGGCGCACAGATACGCAGTATTTT

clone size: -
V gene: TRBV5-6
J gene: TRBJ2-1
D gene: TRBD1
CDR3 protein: CASSPMLRDSNEQFF
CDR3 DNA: TGTGCCAGCAGCCCAATGTTGAGGGACAGCAATGAGCAGTTCTTC

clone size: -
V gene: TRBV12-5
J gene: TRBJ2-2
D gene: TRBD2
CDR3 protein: CASGLAPLPGLAGGLNTGELFF
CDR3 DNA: TGTGCTAGTGGTCTAGCTCCACTACCGGGACTAGCGGGAGGACTGAACACCGGGGAGCTGTTTTTT

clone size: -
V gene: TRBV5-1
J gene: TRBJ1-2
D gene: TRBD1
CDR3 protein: CASSPDRVYGYTF
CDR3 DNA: TGCGCCAGCAGCCCAGACAGGGTTTACGGCTACACCTTC

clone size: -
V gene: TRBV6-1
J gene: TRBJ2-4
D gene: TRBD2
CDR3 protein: CASSARLAGVVGAKNIQYF
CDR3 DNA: TGTGCCAGCAGTGCCAGACTAGCGGGAGTTGTTGGAGCCAAAAACATTCAGTACTTC

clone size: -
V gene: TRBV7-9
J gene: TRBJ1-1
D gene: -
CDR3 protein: CASSLEMTGNTEAFF
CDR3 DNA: TGTGCCAGCAGCTTAGAAATGACAGGGAACACTGAAGCTTTCTTT

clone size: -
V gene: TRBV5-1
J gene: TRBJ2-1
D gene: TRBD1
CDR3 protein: CASTDRRHNEQFF
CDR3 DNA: TGCGCCAGCACGGACAGGAGGCACAATGAGCAGTTCTTC

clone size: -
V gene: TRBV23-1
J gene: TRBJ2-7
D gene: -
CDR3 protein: CASSQEQPYEQYF
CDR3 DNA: TGCGCCAGCAGTCAAGAACAGCCCTACGAGCAGTACTTC

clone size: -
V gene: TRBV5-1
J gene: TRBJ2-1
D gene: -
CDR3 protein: CASSLRDNEQFF
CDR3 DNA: TGCGCCAGCAGCTTACGAGACAATGAGCAGTTCTTC

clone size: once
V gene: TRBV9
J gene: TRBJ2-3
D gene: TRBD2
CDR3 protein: CASSVPPSRGGPLVTDTQYF
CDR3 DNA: TGTGCCAGCAGCGTACCGCCATCACGGGGGGGTCCTTTGGTCACAGATACGCAGTATTTT

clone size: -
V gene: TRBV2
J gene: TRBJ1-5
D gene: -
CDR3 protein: CASSEAPGGFQPQHF
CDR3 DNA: TGTGCCAGCAGTGAAGCGCCTGGGGGCTTTCAGCCCCAGCATTTT

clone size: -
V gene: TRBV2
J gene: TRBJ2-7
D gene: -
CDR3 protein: CASSEALRRVRRDEQYF
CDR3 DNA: TGTGCCAGCAGTGAAGCGCTTCGTAGGGTCCGTAGGGACGAGCAGTACTTC

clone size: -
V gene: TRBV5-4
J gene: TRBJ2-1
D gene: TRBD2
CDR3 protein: CASSSSGSIWDEQFF
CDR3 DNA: TGTGCCAGCAGCTCTAGCGGGAGCATCTGGGATGAGCAGTTCTTC

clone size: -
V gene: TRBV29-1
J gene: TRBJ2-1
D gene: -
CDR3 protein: CSLTPGRRFGEQFF
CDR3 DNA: TGCAGCCTAACTCCGGGCCGTAGGTTCGGTGAGCAGTTCTTC

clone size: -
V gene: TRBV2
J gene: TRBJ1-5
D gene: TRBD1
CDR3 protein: CASSARDSPYSNQPQHF
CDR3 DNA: TGTGCCAGCAGCGCCCGGGACAGCCCTTATAGCAATCAGCCCCAGCATTTT

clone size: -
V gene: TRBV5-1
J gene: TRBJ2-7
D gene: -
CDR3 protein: CASSLAQGGYEQYF
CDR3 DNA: TGCGCCAGCAGCTTGGCGCAGGGTGGGTACGAGCAGTACTTC

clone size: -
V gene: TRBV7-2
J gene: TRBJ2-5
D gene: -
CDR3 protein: CASSPGHPLGETQYF
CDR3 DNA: TGTGCCAGCAGCCCCGGACATCCCTTGGGCGAGACCCAGTACTTC

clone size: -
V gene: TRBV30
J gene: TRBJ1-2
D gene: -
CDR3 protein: CACTRGGYTF
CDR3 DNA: TGTGCCTGCACTAGAGGTGGCTACACCTTC

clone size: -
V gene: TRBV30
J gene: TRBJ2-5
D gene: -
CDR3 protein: CAWSVMETQYF
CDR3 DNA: TGTGCCTGGAGTGTAATGGAGACCCAGTACTTC

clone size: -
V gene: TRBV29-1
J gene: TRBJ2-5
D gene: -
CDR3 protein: CSVGPTGRETQYF
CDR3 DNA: TGCAGCGTTGGGCCTACAGGGAGGGAGACCCAGTACTTC

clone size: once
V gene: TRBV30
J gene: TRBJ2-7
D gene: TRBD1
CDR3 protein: CAWGAGTGKYEQYF
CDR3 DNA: TGTGCCTGGGGGGCCGGGACAGGGAAATACGAGCAGTACTTC

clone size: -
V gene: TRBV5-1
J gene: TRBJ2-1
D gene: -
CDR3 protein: CASSLDGRSMRNEQFF
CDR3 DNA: TGCGCCAGCAGCTTGGATGGTCGCAGTATGAGGAATGAGCAGTTCTTC

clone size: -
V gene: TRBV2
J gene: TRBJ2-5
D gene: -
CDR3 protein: CASSEDSQETQYF
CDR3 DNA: TGTGCCAGCAGTGAGGACAGCCAAGAGACCCAGTACTTC

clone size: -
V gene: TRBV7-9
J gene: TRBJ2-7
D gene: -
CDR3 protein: CASSLARDWDYEQYF
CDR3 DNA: TGTGCCAGCAGCTTAGCCCGGGACTGGGACTACGAGCAGTACTTC

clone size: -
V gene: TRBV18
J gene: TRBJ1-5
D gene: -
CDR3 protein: CASSPGRGRDQPQHF
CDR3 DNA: TGTGCCAGCTCACCAGGCAGGGGAAGGGACCAGCCCCAGCATTTT

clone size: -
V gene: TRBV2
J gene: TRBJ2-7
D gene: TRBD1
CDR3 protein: CASSRDRNYEQYF
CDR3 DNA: TGTGCCAGCAGTAGGGACAGGAACTACGAGCAGTACTTC

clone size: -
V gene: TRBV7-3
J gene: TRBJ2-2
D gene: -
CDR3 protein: CASSPIAGPNTGELFF
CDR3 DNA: TGTGCCAGCAGCCCAATCGCGGGGCCGAACACCGGGGAGCTGTTTTTT

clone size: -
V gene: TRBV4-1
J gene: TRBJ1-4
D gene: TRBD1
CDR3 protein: CASSQRTGGWEKLFF
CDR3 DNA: TGCGCCAGCAGCCAACGGACAGGGGGCTGGGAAAAACTGTTTTTT

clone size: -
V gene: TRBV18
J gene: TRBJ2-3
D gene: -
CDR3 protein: CASSRAGLTDTQYF
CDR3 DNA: TGTGCCAGCTCACGGGCGGGACTGACGGATACGCAGTATTTT

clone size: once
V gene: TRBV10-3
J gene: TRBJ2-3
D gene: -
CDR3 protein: CAISDPARSETSTDTQYF
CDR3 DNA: TGTGCCATCAGTGACCCAGCTAGATCGGAAACTAGCACAGATACGCAGTATTTT

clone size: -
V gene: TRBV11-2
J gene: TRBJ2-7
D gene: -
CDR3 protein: CASTRPGEYEQYF
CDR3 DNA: TGTGCCAGCACCCGCCCCGGGGAGTACGAGCAGTACTTC

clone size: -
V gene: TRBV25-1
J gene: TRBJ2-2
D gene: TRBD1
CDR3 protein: CASSEDRAGELFF
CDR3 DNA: TGTGCCAGCAGCGAGGACAGGGCGGGGGAGCTGTTTTTT

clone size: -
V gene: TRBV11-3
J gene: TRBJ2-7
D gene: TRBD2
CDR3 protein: CASSLAIAAPGGGYEQYF
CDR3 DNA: TGTGCCAGCAGCTTAGCAATAGCGGCACCGGGCGGGGGCTACGAGCAGTACTTC

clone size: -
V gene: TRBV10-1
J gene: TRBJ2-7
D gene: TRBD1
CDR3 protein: CASSRGTAGYYEQYF
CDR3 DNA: TGCGCCAGCAGTAGGGGGACAGCCGGCTACTACGAGCAGTACTTC

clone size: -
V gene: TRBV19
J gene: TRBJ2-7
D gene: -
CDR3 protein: CASSSASYEQYF
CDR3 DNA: TGTGCCAGTAGTTCAGCCTCCTACGAGCAGTACTTC

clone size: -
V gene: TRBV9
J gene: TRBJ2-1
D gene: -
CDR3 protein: CASSVGGASVEQFF
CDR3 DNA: TGTGCCAGCAGCGTAGGAGGGGCTAGTGTTGAGCAGTTCTTC

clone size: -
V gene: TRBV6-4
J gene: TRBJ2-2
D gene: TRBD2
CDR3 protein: CASRPQAGVAGELFF
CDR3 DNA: TGTGCCAGCAGGCCCCAAGCGGGAGTGGCCGGGGAGCTGTTTTTT

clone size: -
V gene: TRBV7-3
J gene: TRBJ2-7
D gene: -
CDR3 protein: CASSLIPGSGEQYF
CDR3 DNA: TGTGCCAGCAGCTTAATTCCGGGGTCCGGCGAGCAGTACTTC

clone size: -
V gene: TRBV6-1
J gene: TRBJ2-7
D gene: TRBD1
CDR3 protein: CASLRQGGAYEQYF
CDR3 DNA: TGTGCCAGCCTTAGACAGGGGGGGGCCTACGAGCAGTACTTC

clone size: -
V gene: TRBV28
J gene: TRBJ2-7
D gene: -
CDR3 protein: CASSLGGLRGYEQYF
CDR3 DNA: TGTGCCAGCAGTTTAGGGGGTTTGAGGGGATACGAGCAGTACTTC

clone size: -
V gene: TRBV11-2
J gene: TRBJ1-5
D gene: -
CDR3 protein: CASSLEGISNQPQHF
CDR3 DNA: TGTGCCAGCAGCTTAGAAGGGATCAGCAATCAGCCCCAGCATTTT

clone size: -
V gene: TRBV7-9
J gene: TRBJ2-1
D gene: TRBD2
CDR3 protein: CASSIGLAGSKYNEQFF
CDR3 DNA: TGTGCCAGCAGCATCGGACTAGCGGGATCTAAATACAATGAGCAGTTCTTC

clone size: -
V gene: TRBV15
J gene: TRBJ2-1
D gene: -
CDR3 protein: CATSRGGEQFF
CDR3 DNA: TGTGCCACCAGCAGAGGTGGTGAGCAGTTCTTC

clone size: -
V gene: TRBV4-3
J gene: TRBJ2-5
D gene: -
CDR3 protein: CASSGSLKETQYF
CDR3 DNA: TGCGCCAGCTCCGGGAGTTTAAAGGAGACCCAGTACTTC

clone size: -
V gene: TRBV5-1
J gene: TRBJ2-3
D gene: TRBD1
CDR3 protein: CASSPWTGNYQDTQYF
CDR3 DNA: TGCGCCAGCAGCCCCTGGACAGGGAATTATCAAGATACGCAGTATTTT

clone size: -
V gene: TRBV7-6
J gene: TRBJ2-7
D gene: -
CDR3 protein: CASSLGHSSYEQYF
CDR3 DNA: TGTGCCAGCAGCTTAGGACACTCCTCCTACGAGCAGTACTTC

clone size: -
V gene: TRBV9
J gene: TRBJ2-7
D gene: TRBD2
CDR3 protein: CASSARTSALSEQYF
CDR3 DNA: TGTGCCAGCAGCGCTCGGACTAGCGCTTTGTCTGAGCAGTACTTC